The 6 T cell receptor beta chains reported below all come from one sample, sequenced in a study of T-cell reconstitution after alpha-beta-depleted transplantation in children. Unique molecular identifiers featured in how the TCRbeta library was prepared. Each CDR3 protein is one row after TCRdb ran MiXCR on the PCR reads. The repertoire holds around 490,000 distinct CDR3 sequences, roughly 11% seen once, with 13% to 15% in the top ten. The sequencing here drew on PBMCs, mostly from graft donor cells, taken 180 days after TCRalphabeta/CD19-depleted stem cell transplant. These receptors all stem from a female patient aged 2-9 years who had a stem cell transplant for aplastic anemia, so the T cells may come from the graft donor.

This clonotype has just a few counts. Here the CDR3 reads CASSPLVEETQYF. CDR3 bases: TGCGCCAGCTCCCCTCTAGTGGAAGAGACCCAGTACTTC. The genes are TRBV5-1 and TRBJ2-5; D remains unclear. Germline values: CDR1 SGHRS, CDR2 YFSETQ. V was pared by 7 bases and J by 3 bases, with 13 bases between. The CDR3 loop spans 13 amino acids.

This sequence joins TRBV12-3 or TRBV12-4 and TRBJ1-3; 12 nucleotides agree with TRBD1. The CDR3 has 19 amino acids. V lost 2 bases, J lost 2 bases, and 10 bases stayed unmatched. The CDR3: CASSLTILRDRGPGNTIYF. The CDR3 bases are TGTGCCAGCAGTTTAACAATTCTCCGGGACAGGGGGCCTGGAAACACCATATATTTT.

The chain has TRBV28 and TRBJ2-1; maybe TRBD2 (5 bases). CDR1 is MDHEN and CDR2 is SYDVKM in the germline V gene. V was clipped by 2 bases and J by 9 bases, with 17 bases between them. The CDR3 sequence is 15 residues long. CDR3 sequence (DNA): TGTGCCAGCAGTTTAGCGCGAGGGCCTAAGGGTGAGCAGTTCTTC. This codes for CASSLARGPKGEQFF.

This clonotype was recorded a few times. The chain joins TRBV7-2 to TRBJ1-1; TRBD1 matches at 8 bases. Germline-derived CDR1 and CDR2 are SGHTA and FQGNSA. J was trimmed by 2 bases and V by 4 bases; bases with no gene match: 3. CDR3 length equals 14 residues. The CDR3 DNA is TGTGCCAGCAGCTCCTCAGGGGGCAACACTGAAGCTTTCTTT. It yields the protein CASSSSGGNTEAFF. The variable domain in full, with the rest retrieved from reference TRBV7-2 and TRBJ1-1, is GAGVSQSPSNKVTEKGKDVELRCDPISGHTALYWYRQSLGQGLEFLIYFQGNSAPDKSGLPSDRFSAERTGGSVSTLTIQRTQQEDSAVYLCASSSSGGNTEAFFGQGTRLTVV.

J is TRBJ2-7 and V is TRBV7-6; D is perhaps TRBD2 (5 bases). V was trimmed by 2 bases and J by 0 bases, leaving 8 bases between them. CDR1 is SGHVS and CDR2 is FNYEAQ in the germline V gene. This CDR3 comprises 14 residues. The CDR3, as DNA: TGTGCCAGCAGCTTAAGGGAGCCCTCCTACGAGCAGTACTTC. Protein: CASSLREPSYEQYF.

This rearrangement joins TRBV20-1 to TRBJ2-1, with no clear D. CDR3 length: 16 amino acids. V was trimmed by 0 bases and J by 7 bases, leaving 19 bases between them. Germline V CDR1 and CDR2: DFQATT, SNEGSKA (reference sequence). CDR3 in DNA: TGCAGTGCTAGAGATCCCACAGCTGGCCTGGGGAATGAGCAGTTCTTC. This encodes CSARDPTAGLGNEQFF.